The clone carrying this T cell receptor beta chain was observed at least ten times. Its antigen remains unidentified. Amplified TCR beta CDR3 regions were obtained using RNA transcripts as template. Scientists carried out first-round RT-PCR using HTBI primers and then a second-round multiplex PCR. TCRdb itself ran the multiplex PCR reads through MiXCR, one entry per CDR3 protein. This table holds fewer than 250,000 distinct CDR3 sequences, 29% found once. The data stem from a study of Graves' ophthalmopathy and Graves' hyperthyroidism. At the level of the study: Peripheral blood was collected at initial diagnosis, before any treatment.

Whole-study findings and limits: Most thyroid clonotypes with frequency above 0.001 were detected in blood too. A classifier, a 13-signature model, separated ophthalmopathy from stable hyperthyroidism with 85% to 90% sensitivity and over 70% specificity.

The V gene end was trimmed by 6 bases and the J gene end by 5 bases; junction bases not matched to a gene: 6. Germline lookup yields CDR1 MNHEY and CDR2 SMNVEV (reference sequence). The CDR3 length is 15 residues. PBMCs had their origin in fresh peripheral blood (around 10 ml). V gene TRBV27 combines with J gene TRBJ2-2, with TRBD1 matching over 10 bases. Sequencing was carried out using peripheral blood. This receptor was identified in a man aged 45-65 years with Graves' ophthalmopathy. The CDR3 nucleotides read TGTGCCAGCAGGGAGACAGGGGGCAGGACCGGGGAGCTGTTTTTT. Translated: CASRETGGRTGELFF.